Following are 10 T cell receptor beta chains from one sample sequenced in a study of blood T cell repertoires in COVID-19. Sequencing used immunoSEQ multiplex PCR; TCRdb keeps in-frame clones, though not all of them. The sample has about 12,000 clones, approximately 70% seen once. The sample taken for sequencing was peripheral blood. These receptors were collected from a man in his sixties with COVID-19, enrolled during active disease.

The rearrangement uses TRBV7-9 and TRBJ1-3, with no clear D. Looked up from germline, CDR1 is SEHNR and CDR2 is FQNEAQ (reference sequence). V gave up 9 bases and J gave up 3 bases, with 18 bases separating them. The CDR3 consists of 15 residues. The CDR3 protein is CASDNPRPDGNTIYF. In DNA form, the CDR3 reads TGTGCCAGTGACAACCCCAGACCAGATGGAAACACCATATATTTT.

V is TRBV9 and J is TRBJ2-3; D ambiguous. V was pared by 4 bases and J by 8 bases, with 11 bases between. CDR1 and CDR2 from the germline V gene are SGDLS and YYNGEE. The CDR3 runs to 12 residues. In DNA form, the CDR3 reads TGTGCCAGCAGCCCCCCCCGCGGTACGCAGTATTTT. It encodes CASSPPRGTQYF.

This clone appeared a few times. The chain uses TRBV10-3 and TRBJ1-6; 9 nucleotides match TRBD1. The CDR3 loop spans 17 amino acids. V lost 3 bases to trimming and J lost 8 bases; unmatched junction nucleotides: 11. Germline CDR1 is ENHRY and CDR2 is SYGVKD. CDR3 coding DNA: TGTGCCATCAGTGATGGGACCGGGACAGGGAAGGATTCACCCCTCCACTTT. Translated, it gives CAISDGTGTGKDSPLHF.

This clone turned up a few times. The chain uses TRBV7-2 and TRBJ2-1; TRBD2 matches 14 bases. CDR1 is SGHTA, CDR2 FQGNSA, per germline. J lost 8 bases, V lost 4 bases, and 4 bases had no gene match. This CDR3 is 15 amino acids long. CDR3 nucleotides: TGTGCCAGCAGCTCGCAGGGACTAGCGGGGGATGAGCAGTTCTTC. Translating gives CASSSQGLAGDEQFF.

The V gene is TRBV28, the J gene TRBJ2-5; D not certain. This CDR3 contains 9 residues. CDR1 and CDR2 (germline): MDHEN, SYDVKM. V was clipped by 11 bases and J by 9 bases, with 10 bases between them. CDR3 sequence: CAGPPPQYF. DNA for the CDR3: TGTGCCGGCCCTCCTCCCCAGTACTTC.

The gene calls are TRBV2 and TRBJ1-3; 7 nucleotides agree with TRBD1. This CDR3 region has 16 residues. Per the germline V gene, CDR1 is SNHLY and CDR2 is FYNNEI. With V trimmed by 9 bases and J by 0 bases, 11 bases remained unmatched. The CDR3 spells CARGGQTESSGNTIYF. The CDR3 bases are TGTGCCAGAGGGGGACAGACCGAGAGCTCTGGAAACACCATATATTTT.

This chain connects TRBV27 to TRBJ2-7; possible D gene TRBD1, 7 bases. Germline CDR1 reads MNHEY; CDR2 reads SMNVEV (reference sequence). Trimming stripped 10 bases from V and 0 bases from J, with 10 bases between. The CDR3 loop spans 12 amino acids. This chain's CDR3 is CATRDSSYEQYF. Written as DNA, the CDR3 is TGTGCCACGCGGGACAGCTCCTACGAGCAGTACTTC.

This chain connects TRBV7-3 to TRBJ1-1; D is ambiguous. This CDR3 spans 14 amino acids. With 2 bases removed from V and 0 bases from J, the gap between germline ends came to 7 bases. CDR1 and CDR2 from the germline V gene are SGHTA and FQGTGA. The CDR3 sequence is CASSLEGMNTEAFF. CDR3 nucleotides: TGTGCCAGCAGCTTAGAGGGAATGAACACTGAAGCTTTCTTT. Full variable domain (missing parts from reference TRBV7-3 and TRBJ1-1): GAGVSQTPSNKVTEKGKYVELRCDPISGHTALYWYRQSLGQGPEFLIYFQGTGAADDSGLPNDRFFAVRPEGSVSTLKIQRTERGDSAVYLCASSLEGMNTEAFFGQGTRLTVV.

This chain joins TRBV3-1 (or the pseudogene TRBV3-2) and TRBJ2-3; the D gene is possibly TRBD1 (7 bases). The germline V gene has CDR1 LGHDT and CDR2 YNNKEL (reference sequence). Trimming shortened V by 0 bases and J by 1 base, and 14 bases separated the two germline ends. This CDR3 is built from 17 residues. The DNA for the CDR3 is TGTGCCAGCAGCCAAGATCGGAGGGGGCCGGGCACAGATACGCAGTATTTT. Translation gives CASSQDRRGPGTDTQYF.

By share, this clone counts as medium-sized. The V call is TRBV6-5, the J call TRBJ1-5; D ambiguous. Germline loops: CDR1 MNHEY, CDR2 SVGAGI. The CDR3 is 15 residues long. With 0 bases removed from V and 4 bases from J, the gap between germline ends came to 10 bases. The CDR3 reads CASSYSNSLNQPQHF. The CDR3 region has the DNA TGTGCCAGCAGTTACTCGAACAGTCTAAATCAGCCCCAGCATTTT.